The next 8 T cell receptor beta chains were all read from a single sample in a study of shared T cell receptors in the human thymus. The protocol was immunoSEQ multiplex PCR, while the TCRdb copy is restricted to in-frame clones and leaves out a portion. The data contain almost 550,000 clones, around three quarters of them singletons. This sample was also put to use in a study of human thymus T cells.

Sequenced material: thymocytes. These receptors came from a boy under two years old with a congenital heart defect.

The chain combines TRBV29-1 with TRBJ2-1; a weak D match, TRBD1 (8 bases). The V gene lost 4 bases and the J gene lost 4 bases, with 17 bases spanning the gap. The CDR3 has 15 residues. Per the germline V gene, CDR1 is SQVTM and CDR2 is ANQGSEA. CDR3 sequence (DNA): TGCAGCGTTGTGGGGGGGACAGGTACTTACAATGAGCAGTTCTTC. It translates to CSVVGGTGTYNEQFF.

V usage is TRBV7-2 and J usage is TRBJ2-4; 12 nucleotides match TRBD2. V dropped 1 base and J dropped 4; count of bases not matched to a gene: 2. Germline CDR1 and CDR2: SGHTA and FQGNSA. The CDR3 runs 16 residues. CDR3 coding DNA: TGTGCCAGCAGCTTAGGGGGACTAGCGGGTAAAAACATTCAGTACTTC. Translated, it gives CASSLGGLAGKNIQYF.

The J gene is TRBJ2-6, the V gene TRBV7-2, with 12 bases fitting TRBD2. V was pared by 2 bases and J by 2 bases, with 1 base of the junction left unmatched. Germline CDR1 is SGHTA and CDR2 is FQGNSA. This CDR3 spans 17 amino acids. The CDR3 protein is CASSLLAGGPGANVLTF. CDR3 bases: TGTGCCAGCAGCTTACTAGCGGGAGGGCCTGGGGCCAACGTCCTGACTTTC.

The chain is built from TRBV15 and TRBJ2-5, with a weak D call TRBD2 (7 bases). The V and J ends lost 3 bases and 5 bases respectively, with 19 bases between them. The CDR3 spans 16 residues. Germline assignment: CDR1 LNHNV and CDR2 YYDKDF (reference sequence). The CDR3 loop reads CATSSPTGGAWETQYF. The CDR3 DNA is TGTGCCACCAGCAGCCCCACGGGGGGCGCCTGGGAGACCCAGTACTTC.

This CDR3 is CASGGRGDEQYF. The CDR3 DNA follows: TGTGCCAGTGGAGGGAGGGGGGACGAGCAGTACTTC. The chain uses TRBV9 and TRBJ2-7, with D tentatively TRBD2 (7 bases). The CDR3 sequence is 12 residues long. Germline assignment: CDR1 SGDLS and CDR2 YYNGEE. Trimming removed 8 bases from V and 5 bases from J, with 14 bases in between.

The chain has TRBV29-1 and TRBJ2-7, with 13 positions matching TRBD2. The trim removed 5 bases at V and 0 bases at J, leaving 16 bases unmatched. From germline, CDR1 is SQVTM and CDR2 ANQGSEA. This CDR3 comprises 19 residues. The CDR3, as DNA: TGCAGCGTTCAGGAGGGGACTAGCGGGACCTACCCTAACTCCTACGAGCAGTACTTC. Amino acids: CSVQEGTSGTYPNSYEQYF.

The J gene is TRBJ2-1, the V gene TRBV6-5; possible D gene TRBD1, 6 bases. Germline loops: CDR1 MNHEY, CDR2 SVGAGI. Trimming pared 5 bases from V and 10 bases from J, leaving 12 bases between. CDR3 length equals 12 residues. Written as DNA, the CDR3 is TGTGCCAGCAGTCCCAGCAGGGGCGAGCAGTTCTTC. This sequence encodes CASSPSRGEQFF.

This clone came up once. The chain recombines TRBV5-1 with TRBJ2-1, with 8 bases fitting TRBD2. Germline CDR1 reads SGHRS; CDR2 reads YFSETQ. The CDR3 covers 18 residues. V lost 4 bases to trimming and J lost 5 bases; unmatched junction nucleotides: 17. The CDR3 is CASSPTPGLDVGHNEQFF. CDR3 DNA sequence: TGCGCCAGCAGCCCGACCCCGGGACTAGATGTGGGACACAATGAGCAGTTCTTC.